The 15 T cell receptor beta chains listed next were all sequenced from one sample in a study of T cell repertoires in cytomegalovirus infection. TCRdb reprocessed the reads via MiXCR and lists one record per CDR3 protein. This sample carries around 320,000 distinct CDR3 sequences, around a tenth of them seen once, and the ten largest clones take 3.5% to 4.5%. The sample taken for sequencing was PBMCs. The receptors originated from a human donor in good health (CMV status not recorded). Some clones in this sample may be carry-over from other donors' samples.

This clonotype was picked up a small number of times. The rearrangement joins TRBV7-8 to TRBJ1-1; no definite D call. The CDR3 contains 14 residues. V lost 4 bases and J lost 2, with 11 bases in between. The germline V gene has CDR1 SGHVS and CDR2 FQNEAQ. CDR3 DNA sequence: TGTGCCAGCAGCTCCGCCGGGCAAAACACTGAAGCTTTCTTT. Amino acids: CASSSAGQNTEAFF.

In this sample, this clonotype turned up a few times. The chain combines TRBV7-6 with TRBJ1-4, with TRBD1 matching over 8 bases. The V gene end was trimmed by 5 bases and the J gene end by 8 bases; junction bases not matched to a gene: 10. The CDR3 runs 15 residues. Germline loops: CDR1 SGHVS, CDR2 FNYEAQ. The CDR3 nucleotides read TGTGCCAGCAGCCCAGGGGGCGCGGGAGGGGAAAAACTGTTTTTT. Its protein is CASSPGGAGGEKLFF.

This clonotype was observed at least ten times. This chain connects TRBV7-2 to TRBJ2-3; possibly TRBD1 for D (6 bases). Trimming took 3 bases from V and 4 from J, leaving 8 bases between them. This CDR3 comprises 13 residues. Germline CDR1 SGHTA, CDR2 FQGNSA. CDR3 DNA: TGTGCCAGCAGCTTCAACAGGGCAGATACGCAGTATTTT. This sequence encodes CASSFNRADTQYF.

This clonotype was recorded many times. CDR3 sequence (DNA): TGTGCCAGCAGCTCTTCCTCGGGACGGGATCAGCCCCAGCATTTT. It specifies CASSSSSGRDQPQHF. The chain combines TRBV7-2 with TRBJ1-5; TRBD1 might be the D (5 bases). Germline V gene sequence: CDR1 SGHTA, CDR2 FQGNSA. Trimming stripped 4 bases from V and 5 bases from J, with 15 bases between. This CDR3 is built from 15 residues. Full variable domain (remainder filled in from reference TRBV7-2 and TRBJ1-5): GAGVSQSPSNKVTEKGKDVELRCDPISGHTALYWYRQSLGQGLEFLIYFQGNSAPDKSGLPSDRFSAERTGGSVSTLTIQRTQQEDSAVYLCASSSSSGRDQPQHFGDGTRLSIL.

The chain has TRBV28 and TRBJ2-7; possibly TRBD1 for D (6 bases). Trimming pared 3 bases from V and 4 bases from J, leaving 19 bases between. The CDR3 spans 16 residues. Germline CDR1 is MDHEN and CDR2 is SYDVKM. CDR3 sequence: CASSLGSTGTHYEQYF. The CDR3 region has the DNA TGTGCCAGCAGTTTGGGCTCGACAGGAACTCATTACGAGCAGTACTTC.

This clonotype was picked up many times. The gene calls are TRBV14 and TRBJ1-6; TRBD1 is a possible D gene (6 bases). The germline gives CDR1 SGHDN, CDR2 FVKESK. The CDR3 loop spans 14 amino acids. The germline V and J ends were trimmed by 4 bases and 7 bases, with 11 bases remaining between them. The CDR3 spells CASSRGTPNSPLHF. DNA of the CDR3: TGTGCCAGCAGCCGGGGGACACCCAATTCACCCCTCCACTTT.

The chain couples TRBV30 to TRBJ2-2, with a possible D match to TRBD1 (6 bases). Germline CDR1 is GTSNPN and CDR2 is SVGIG (reference sequence). V was shortened by 3 bases and J by 0 bases, with 8 bases between the two germline ends. This CDR3 has 14 residues. The CDR3 protein is CAWSGTPNTGELFF. The DNA of the CDR3 is TGTGCCTGGAGCGGGACACCGAACACCGGGGAGCTGTTTTTT.

This clonotype showed up many times. The genes are TRBV7-3 and TRBJ2-2, with a weak D call TRBD1 (6 bases). CDR3 length: 15 amino acids. Germline loops: CDR1 SGHTA, CDR2 FQGTGA. V shed 5 bases and J shed 0 bases, with 10 bases lying between them. CDR3 region: CASSAQGANTGELFF. The CDR3 DNA is TGTGCCAGCAGCGCACAGGGCGCGAACACCGGGGAGCTGTTTTTT. Full variable domain (remainder filled in from reference TRBV7-3 and TRBJ2-2): GAGVSQTPSNKVTEKGKYVELRCDPISGHTALYWYRQSLGQGPEFLIYFQGTGAADDSGLPNDRFFAVRPEGSVSTLKIQRTERGDSAVYLCASSAQGANTGELFFGEGSRLTVL.

This clonotype has ten or more counts. The chain links TRBV7-2 to TRBJ2-3, with D unresolved. Per germline, CDR1 SGHTA and CDR2 FQGNSA. Trimming pared 5 bases from V and 2 bases from J, leaving 5 bases between. CDR3 length: 12 residues. The CDR3: CASSRYTDTQYF. Here the CDR3 DNA reads TGTGCCAGCAGCCGGTACACAGATACGCAGTATTTT.

This clonotype was observed at least ten times. The rearrangement links TRBV7-2 to TRBJ2-3; 9 bases map to TRBD1. The V and J ends lost 6 bases and 4 bases, in that order; junction bases with no gene match: 2. This CDR3 comprises 13 residues. From germline, CDR1 is SGHTA and CDR2 FQGNSA. In DNA form, the CDR3 reads TGTGCCAGCAGGCGGACAGGGGCAGATACGCAGTATTTT. Amino acids: CASRRTGADTQYF.

This clonotype was counted only a few times. V usage is TRBV6-2 or TRBV6-3 and J usage is TRBJ2-5; D is unresolved. There are 14 residues in the CDR3. In germline, CDR1 is MNHEY, CDR2 SVGEGT. With 5 bases removed from V and 1 base from J, the gap between germline ends came to 11 bases. Written as DNA, the CDR3 is TGTGCCAGCAGTCCCCTGGACGGCCAAGAGACCCAGTACTTC. Amino acid sequence: CASSPLDGQETQYF.

The rearrangement links TRBV29-1 to TRBJ2-5; D perhaps matches TRBD2 (6 bases). The germline CDR1 and CDR2 sequences are SQVTM and ANQGSEA. Between the trimmed V and J ends, which lost 7 bases and 4 bases, there was a span of 10 bases. The CDR3 loop spans 11 amino acids. CDR3 bases: TGCAGCGGGGGGGTGGGAGAGACCCAGTACTTC. Protein: CSGGVGETQYF.

In its sample, this clonotype was seen a few times. CDR3 protein: CASSSVGGPNYEQYF. CDR3 nucleotides: TGTGCCAGCAGTTCAGTCGGGGGCCCGAATTACGAGCAGTACTTC. The chain has TRBV6-6 and TRBJ2-7; D could derive from TRBD1 or TRBD2 (6 bases each). Deletions cut 4 bases from V and 4 bases from J, with 17 bases between. The germline CDR1 and CDR2 sequences are MNHNY and SVGAGI (reference sequence). This CDR3 comprises 15 residues.

V usage is TRBV20-1 and J usage is TRBJ2-7; 13 bases agree with TRBD2. In germline, CDR1 is DFQATT, CDR2 SNEGSKA (reference sequence). This CDR3 contains 14 residues. V lost 5 bases and J lost 4; bases outside the gene matches: 5. DNA for the CDR3: TGCAGTGCTCCGGGACTAGCGGGACGGTACGAGCAGTACTTC. Amino acids: CSAPGLAGRYEQYF.

A remark on this clonotype: The CDR3 carries no conserved terminal phenylalanine or tryptophan, so it likely arises from a read error. The chain has TRBV6-2 or TRBV6-3 and TRBJ1-2, with D unresolved. Germline assignment: CDR1 MNHEY and CDR2 SVGEGT. CDR3 length: 14 amino acids. V lost 6 bases and J lost 0, with 11 bases in between. The CDR3 sequence is CASRERSTNYGYTY. CDR3 bases: TGTGCCAGCAGGGAACGATCCACTAACTATGGCTACACCTAC.